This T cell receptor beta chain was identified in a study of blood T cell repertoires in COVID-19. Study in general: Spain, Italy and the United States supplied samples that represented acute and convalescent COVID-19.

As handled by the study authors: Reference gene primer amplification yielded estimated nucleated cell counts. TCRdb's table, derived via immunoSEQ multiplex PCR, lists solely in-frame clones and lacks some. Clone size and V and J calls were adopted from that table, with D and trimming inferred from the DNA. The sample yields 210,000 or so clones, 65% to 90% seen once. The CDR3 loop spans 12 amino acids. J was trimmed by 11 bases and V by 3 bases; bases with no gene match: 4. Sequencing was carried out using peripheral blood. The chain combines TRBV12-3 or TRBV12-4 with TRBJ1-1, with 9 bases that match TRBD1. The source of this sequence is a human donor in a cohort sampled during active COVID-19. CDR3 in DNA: TGTGCCAGCAGTTTGGACAGGGGTAGGGCTTTCTTT. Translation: CASSLDRGRAFF.